This TCR beta chain emerged from a study of T cells in Graves' hyperthyroidism and ophthalmopathy. Germline V gene data show CDR1 as SQVTM and CDR2 as ANQGSEA. Trimming took off 2 bases at V and 5 bases at J, with 9 bases between the two ends. CDR3 size: 12 residues. RNA transcripts yielded amplified TCR beta CDR3 regions. Using the HTBI primer set, a first-round RT-PCR was run on the TCR CDR3. TCRdb passed the multiplex PCR reads through MiXCR, listing each CDR3 protein once. The data contain about 620,000 distinct CDR3 sequences, about 16% of them seen just once; the ten biggest clones take up less than 4.5%. This clonotype came up a few times.

Sequencing was done on a sample of blood. This receptor was obtained from a woman aged 25-40 years with Graves' hyperthyroidism. The rearrangement uses TRBV29-1 and TRBJ1-2, with D hard to call. The DNA for the CDR3 is TGCAGCGTTGAATTGGGAAGTTATGGCTACACCTTC. Its translation: CSVELGSYGYTF.